The TCR beta chain under discussion was sequenced for a study of CD4 T cells in relation to SARS-CoV-2 and coronaviruses. The unexposed donors gave CD4+ T cells in 2011-2018, prior to COVID-19. Isolation of CD4+ T cells took place after nine to ten days in culture. The assay was immunoSEQ multiplex PCR, and TCRdb's table has in-frame clones only and misses some. The sample holds about 16,000 clones, about 84% seen once. About this clone itself: What it binds is not known.

The sequence was obtained from a human donor in good health. Sequenced input: CD4+ T cells from PBMCs, cultured in vitro.

The CDR3 protein is CASSDRPTNEKLFF. In nucleotides, the CDR3 is TGTGCCAGCAGCGACCGGCCAACTAATGAAAAACTGTTTTTT. The V call is TRBV3-1 (or the pseudogene TRBV3-2), the J call TRBJ1-4; no clear D gene. Germline-derived CDR1 and CDR2 are LGHDT and YNNKEL (reference sequence). There are 14 residues in the CDR3. Trimming shortened V by 5 bases and J by 0 bases, and 7 bases separated the two germline ends.